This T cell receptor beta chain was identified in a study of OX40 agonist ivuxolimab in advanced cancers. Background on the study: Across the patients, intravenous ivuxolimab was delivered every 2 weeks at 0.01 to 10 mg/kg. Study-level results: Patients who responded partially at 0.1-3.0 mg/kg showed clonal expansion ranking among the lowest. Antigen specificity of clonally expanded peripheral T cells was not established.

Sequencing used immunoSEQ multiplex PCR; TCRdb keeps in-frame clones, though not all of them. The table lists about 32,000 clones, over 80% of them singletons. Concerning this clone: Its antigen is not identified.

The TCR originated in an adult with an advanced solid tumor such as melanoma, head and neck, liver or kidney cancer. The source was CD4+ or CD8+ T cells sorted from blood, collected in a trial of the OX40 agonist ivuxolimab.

The DNA for the CDR3 is TGTGCCAGCAGCTTAGAGGAGGGTGTGCAGTCACCCCTCCACTTT. It is translated as CASSLEEGVQSPLHF. V is TRBV13 and J is TRBJ1-6; no firm D call. Germline loops: CDR1 PRHDT, CDR2 FYEKMQ (reference sequence). The CDR3 contains 15 residues. Trimming took off 1 base at V and 10 bases at J, with 14 bases between the two ends. The variable domain in full, completed from reference TRBV13 and TRBJ1-6, reads AAGVIQSPRHLIKEKRETATLKCYPIPRHDTVYWYQQGPGQDPQFLISFYEKMQSDKGSIPDRFSAQQFSDYHSELNMSSLELGDSALYFCASSLEEGVQSPLHFGNGTRLTVT.